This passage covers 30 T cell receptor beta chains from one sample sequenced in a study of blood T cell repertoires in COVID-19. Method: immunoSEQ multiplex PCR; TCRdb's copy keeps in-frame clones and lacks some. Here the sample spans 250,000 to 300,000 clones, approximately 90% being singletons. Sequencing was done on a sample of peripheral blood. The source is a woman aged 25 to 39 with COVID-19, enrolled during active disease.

CDR3 sequence reads: CSVEAQAQGLTEAFF. The CDR3 DNA follows: TGCAGCGTTGAAGCACAGGCACAGGGCCTCACTGAAGCTTTCTTT. The chain couples TRBV29-1 to TRBJ1-1, with D maybe TRBD1 (6 bases). The CDR3 is 15 residues long. CDR1 is SQVTM and CDR2 is ANQGSEA in the germline V gene. Trimming pared 1 base from V and 4 bases from J, leaving 16 bases between.

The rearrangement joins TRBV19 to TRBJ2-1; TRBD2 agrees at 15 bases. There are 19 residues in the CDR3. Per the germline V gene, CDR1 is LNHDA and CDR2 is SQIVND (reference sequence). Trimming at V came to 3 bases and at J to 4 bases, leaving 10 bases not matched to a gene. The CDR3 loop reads CASSILGLAGGPGYNEQFF. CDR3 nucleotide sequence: TGTGCCAGTAGTATCTTGGGACTAGCGGGAGGACCAGGGTACAATGAGCAGTTCTTC.

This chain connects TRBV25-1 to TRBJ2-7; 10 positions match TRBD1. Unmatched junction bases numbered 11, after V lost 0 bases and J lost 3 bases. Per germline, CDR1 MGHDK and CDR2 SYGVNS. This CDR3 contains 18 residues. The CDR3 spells CASSEYFFGGDRGYEQYF. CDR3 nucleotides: TGTGCCAGCAGTGAATATTTCTTCGGGGGGGACAGGGGCTACGAGCAGTACTTC.

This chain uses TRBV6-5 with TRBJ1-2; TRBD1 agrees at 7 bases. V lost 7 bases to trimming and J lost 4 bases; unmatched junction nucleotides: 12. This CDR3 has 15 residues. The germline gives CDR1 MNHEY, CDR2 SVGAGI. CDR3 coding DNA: TGTGCCAGCAAAGAAATCCAAGGGGGCGGCTATGGCTACACCTTC. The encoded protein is CASKEIQGGGYGYTF.

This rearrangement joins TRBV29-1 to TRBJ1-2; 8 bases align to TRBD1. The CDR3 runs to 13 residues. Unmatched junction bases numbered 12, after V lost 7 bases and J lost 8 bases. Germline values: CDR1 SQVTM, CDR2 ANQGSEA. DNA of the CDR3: TGCAGCGACGCTCGACAGGGGATAGGAGGCTACACCTTC. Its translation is CSDARQGIGGYTF.

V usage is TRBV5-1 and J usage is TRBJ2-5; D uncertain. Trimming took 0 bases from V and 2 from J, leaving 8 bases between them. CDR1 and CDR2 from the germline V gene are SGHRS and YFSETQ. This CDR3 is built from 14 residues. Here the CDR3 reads CASSLGSAQETQYF. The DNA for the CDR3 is TGCGCCAGCAGCTTGGGCAGCGCACAAGAGACCCAGTACTTC.

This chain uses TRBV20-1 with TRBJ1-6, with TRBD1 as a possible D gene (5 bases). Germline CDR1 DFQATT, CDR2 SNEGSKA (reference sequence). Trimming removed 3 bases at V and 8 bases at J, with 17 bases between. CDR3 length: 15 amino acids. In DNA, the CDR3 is TGCAGTGCTAGTTCTAGGGGATCTCGAGATTCACCCCTCCACTTT. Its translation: CSASSRGSRDSPLHF.

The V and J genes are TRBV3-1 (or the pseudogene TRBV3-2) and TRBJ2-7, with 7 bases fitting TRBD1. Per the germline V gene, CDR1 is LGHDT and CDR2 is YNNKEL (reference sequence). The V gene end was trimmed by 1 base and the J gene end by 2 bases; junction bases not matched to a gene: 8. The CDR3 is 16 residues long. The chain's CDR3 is CASSQGRGGAPYEQYF. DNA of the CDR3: TGTGCCAGCAGCCAAGGGAGAGGGGGCGCTCCCTACGAGCAGTACTTC.

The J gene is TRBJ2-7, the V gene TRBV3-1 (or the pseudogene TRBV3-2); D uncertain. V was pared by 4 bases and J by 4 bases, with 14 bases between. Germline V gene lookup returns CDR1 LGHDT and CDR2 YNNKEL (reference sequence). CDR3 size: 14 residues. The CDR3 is CASSPIGWSYEQYF. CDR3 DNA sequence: TGTGCCAGCAGCCCAATTGGCTGGAGTTACGAGCAGTACTTC.

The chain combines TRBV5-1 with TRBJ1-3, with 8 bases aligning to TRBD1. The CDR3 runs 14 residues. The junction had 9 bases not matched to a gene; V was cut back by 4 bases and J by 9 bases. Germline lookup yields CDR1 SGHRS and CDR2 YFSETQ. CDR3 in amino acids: CASSPGQGLGTIYF. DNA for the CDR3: TGCGCCAGCAGCCCAGGACAGGGACTGGGCACCATATATTTT. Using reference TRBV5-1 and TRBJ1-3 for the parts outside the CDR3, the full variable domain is KAGVTQTPRYLIKTRGQQVTLSCSPISGHRSVSWYQQTPGQGLQFLFEYFSETQRNKGNFPGRFSGRQFSNSRSEMNVSTLELGDSALYLCASSPGQGLGTIYFGEGSWLTVV.

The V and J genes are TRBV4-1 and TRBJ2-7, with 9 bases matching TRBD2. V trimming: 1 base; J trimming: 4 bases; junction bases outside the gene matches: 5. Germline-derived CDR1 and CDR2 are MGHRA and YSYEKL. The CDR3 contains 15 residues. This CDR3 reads CASSQGSGSRYEQYF. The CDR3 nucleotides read TGCGCCAGCAGCCAAGGTAGCGGGAGTCGGTACGAGCAGTACTTC.

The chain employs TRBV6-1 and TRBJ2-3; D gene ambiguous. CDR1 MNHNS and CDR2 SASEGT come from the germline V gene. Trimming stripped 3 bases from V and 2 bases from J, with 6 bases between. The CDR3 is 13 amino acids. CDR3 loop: CASSDRPTDTQYF. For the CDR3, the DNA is TGTGCCAGCAGTGACAGGCCCACAGATACGCAGTATTTT.

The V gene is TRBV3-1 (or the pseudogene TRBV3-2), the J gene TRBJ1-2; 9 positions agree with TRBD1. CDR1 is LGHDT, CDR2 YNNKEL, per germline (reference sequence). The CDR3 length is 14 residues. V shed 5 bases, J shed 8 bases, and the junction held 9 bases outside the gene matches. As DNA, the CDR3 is TGTGCCAGCAGCTCCTCACAGGGGGCAGGAGGCTACACCTTC. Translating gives CASSSSQGAGGYTF.

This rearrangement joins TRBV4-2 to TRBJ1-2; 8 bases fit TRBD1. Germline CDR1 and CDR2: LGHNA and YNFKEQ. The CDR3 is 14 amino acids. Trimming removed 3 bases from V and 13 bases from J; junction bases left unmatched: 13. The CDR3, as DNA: TGTGCCAGCAGCCAGGGGACAGGCGAACCTGTTCGCACCTTC. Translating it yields CASSQGTGEPVRTF.

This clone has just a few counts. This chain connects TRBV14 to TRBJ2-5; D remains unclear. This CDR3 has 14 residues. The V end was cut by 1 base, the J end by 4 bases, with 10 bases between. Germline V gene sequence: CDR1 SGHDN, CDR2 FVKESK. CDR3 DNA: TGTGCCAGCAGCCAAGTCACAGATCGAGAGACCCAGTACTTC. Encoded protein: CASSQVTDRETQYF.

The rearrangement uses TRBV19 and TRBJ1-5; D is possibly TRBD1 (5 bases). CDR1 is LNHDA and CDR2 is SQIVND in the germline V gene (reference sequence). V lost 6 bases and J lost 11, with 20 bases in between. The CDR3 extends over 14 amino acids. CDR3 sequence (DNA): TGTGCCAGTAGCCCTCGGAGGGGTCCTGGTGCCCAGCATTTT. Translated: CASSPRRGPGAQHF.

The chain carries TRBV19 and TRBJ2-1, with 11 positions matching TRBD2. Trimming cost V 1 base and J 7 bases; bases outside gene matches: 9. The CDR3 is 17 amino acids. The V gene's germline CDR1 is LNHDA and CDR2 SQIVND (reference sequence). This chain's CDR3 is CASSIGLAGWGRNEQFF. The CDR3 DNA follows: TGTGCCAGTAGTATAGGACTAGCGGGATGGGGGCGAAATGAGCAGTTCTTC.

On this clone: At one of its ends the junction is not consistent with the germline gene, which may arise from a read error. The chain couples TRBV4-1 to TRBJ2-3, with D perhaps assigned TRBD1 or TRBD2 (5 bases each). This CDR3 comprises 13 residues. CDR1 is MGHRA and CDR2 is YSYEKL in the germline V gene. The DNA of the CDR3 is TGCGCCACCAGCAGGGTGAGGGAAGATACGCAGTATTTT. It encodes CATSRVREDTQYF.

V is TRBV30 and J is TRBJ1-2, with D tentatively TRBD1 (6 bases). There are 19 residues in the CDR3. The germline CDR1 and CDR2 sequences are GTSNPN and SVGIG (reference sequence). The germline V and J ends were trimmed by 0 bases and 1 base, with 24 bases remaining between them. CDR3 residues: CAWSVRGGAGITYNYGYTF. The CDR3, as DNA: TGTGCCTGGAGTGTAAGGGGGGGGGCAGGGATCACCTATAACTATGGCTACACCTTC.

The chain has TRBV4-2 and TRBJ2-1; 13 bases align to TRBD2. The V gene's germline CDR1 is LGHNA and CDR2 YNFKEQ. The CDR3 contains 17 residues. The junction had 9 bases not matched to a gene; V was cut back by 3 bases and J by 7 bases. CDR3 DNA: TGTGCCAGCAGCCAGATTACTAGCGGGAGGGGGGGGAATGAGCAGTTCTTC. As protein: CASSQITSGRGGNEQFF.

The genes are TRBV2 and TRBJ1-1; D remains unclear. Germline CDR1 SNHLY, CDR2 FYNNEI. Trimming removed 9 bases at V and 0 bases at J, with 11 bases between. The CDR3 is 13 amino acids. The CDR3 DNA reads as TGTGCCAGTAAGGTAGGAGTGAACACTGAAGCTTTCTTT. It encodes CASKVGVNTEAFF.

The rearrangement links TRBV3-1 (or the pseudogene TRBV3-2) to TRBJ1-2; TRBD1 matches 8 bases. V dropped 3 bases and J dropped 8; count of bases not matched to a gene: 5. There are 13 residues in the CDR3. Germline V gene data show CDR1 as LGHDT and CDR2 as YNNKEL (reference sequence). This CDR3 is CASSQDRVQGYTF. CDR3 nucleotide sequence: TGTGCCAGCAGCCAGGACAGGGTTCAGGGCTACACCTTC.

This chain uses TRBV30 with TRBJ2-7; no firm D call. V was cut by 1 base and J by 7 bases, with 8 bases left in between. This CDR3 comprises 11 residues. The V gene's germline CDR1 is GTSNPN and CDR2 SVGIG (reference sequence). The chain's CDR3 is CAWSAVLEQYF. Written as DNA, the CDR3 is TGTGCCTGGAGTGCCGTCCTTGAGCAGTACTTC. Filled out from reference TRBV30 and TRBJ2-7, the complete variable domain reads SQTIHQWPATLVQPVGSPLSLECTVEGTSNPNLYWYRQAAGRGLQLLFYSVGIGQISSEVPQNLSASRPQDRQFILSSKKLLLSDSGFYLCAWSAVLEQYFGPGTRLTVT.

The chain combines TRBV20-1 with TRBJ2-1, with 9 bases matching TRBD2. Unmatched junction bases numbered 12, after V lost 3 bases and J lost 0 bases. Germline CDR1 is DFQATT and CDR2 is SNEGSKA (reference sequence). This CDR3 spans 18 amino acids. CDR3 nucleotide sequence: TGCAGTGCTAGTGGAGAACGACTAGCGGAGAGCTCCTACAATGAGCAGTTCTTC. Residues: CSASGERLAESSYNEQFF.

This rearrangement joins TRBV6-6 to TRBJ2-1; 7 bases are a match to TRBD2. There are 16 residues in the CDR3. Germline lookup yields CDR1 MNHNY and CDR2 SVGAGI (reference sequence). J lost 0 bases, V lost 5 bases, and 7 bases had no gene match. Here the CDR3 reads CASSPLAEYSYNEQFF. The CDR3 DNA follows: TGTGCCAGCAGTCCTCTAGCGGAATACTCCTACAATGAGCAGTTCTTC.

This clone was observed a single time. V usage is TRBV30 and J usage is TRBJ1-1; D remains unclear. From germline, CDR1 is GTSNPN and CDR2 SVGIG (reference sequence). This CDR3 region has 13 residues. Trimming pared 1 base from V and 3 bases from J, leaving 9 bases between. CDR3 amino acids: CAWSDDTYTEAFF. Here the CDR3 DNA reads TGTGCCTGGAGTGACGACACTTACACTGAAGCTTTCTTT.

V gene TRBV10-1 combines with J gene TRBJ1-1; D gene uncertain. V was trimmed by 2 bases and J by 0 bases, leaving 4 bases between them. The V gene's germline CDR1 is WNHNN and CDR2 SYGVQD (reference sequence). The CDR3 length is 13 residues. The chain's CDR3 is CASSENLNTEAFF. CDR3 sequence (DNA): TGCGCCAGCAGTGAGAACTTGAACACTGAAGCTTTCTTT.

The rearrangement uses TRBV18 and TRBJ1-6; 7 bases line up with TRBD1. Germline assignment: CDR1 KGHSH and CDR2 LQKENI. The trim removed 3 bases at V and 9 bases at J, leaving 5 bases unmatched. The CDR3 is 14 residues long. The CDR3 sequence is CASSPGTESSPLHF. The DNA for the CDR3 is TGTGCCAGCTCACCCGGGACAGAAAGTTCACCCCTCCACTTT. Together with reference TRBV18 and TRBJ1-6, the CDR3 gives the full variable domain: NAGVMQNPRHLVRRRGQEARLRCSPMKGHSHVYWYRQLPEEGLKFMVYLQKENIIDESGMPKERFSAEFPKEGPSILRIQQVVRGDSAAYFCASSPGTESSPLHFGNGTRLTVT.

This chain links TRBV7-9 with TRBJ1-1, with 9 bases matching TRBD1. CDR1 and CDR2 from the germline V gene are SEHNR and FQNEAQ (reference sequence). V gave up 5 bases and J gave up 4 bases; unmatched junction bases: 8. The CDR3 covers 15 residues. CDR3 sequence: CASSPRDREGTEAFF. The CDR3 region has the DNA TGTGCCAGCAGCCCCCGGGACAGGGAGGGCACTGAAGCTTTCTTT. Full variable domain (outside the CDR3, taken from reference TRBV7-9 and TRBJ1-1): DTGVSQNPRHKITKRGQNVTFRCDPISEHNRLYWYRQTLGQGPEFLTYFQNEAQLEKSRLLSDRFSAERPKGSFSTLEIQRTEQGDSAMYLCASSPRDREGTEAFFGQGTRLTVV.

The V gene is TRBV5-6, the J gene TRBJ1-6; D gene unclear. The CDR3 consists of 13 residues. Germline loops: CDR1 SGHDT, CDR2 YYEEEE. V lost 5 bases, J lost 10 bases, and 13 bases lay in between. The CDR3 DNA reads TGTGCCAGCAGAAAGAGAGGCGGCTCACCCCTCCACTTT. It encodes CASRKRGGSPLHF.